One T cell receptor beta chain is described in this entry. This clone was observed once. This clone's antigen is unknown. No per-base quality is available; no much larger clone lies one base away. The data are from a study of blood T cell repertoires in COVID-19 (dated by TCRdb to the early 2020s). Background for the entire study: Samples from collaborators originated in the United States, Italy and Spain and spanned both the acute and convalescent phases of COVID-19. Subjects who had been exposed to COVID-19, were actively infected with it, or had recovered from it provided the deeply sampled blood TCRbeta repertoires that made up the dataset. The repertoires were made available in a free public database intended to serve as a resource for research on the immune response to SARS-CoV-2. The prospective study material was composed of cDNA or gDNA derived from T cells, B-cell-depleted T cells, or PBMCs. The samples were drawn from two sources: the first 160 participants of the ongoing ImmuneRACE study, and 1,000 to 1,500 subjects contributed by 6 global collaborators. Where available, HLA class I and class II types were obtained from metadata supplied by the sample provider rather than from assay-based typing. A de-identified subject ID, COVID-19 status, age in years and sex were almost always included in the sample metadata. Findings and caveats that apply to the study as a whole: How much clinical and demographic metadata was included differed by source and by participant, and the metadata was provided uncurated.

The immunoSEQ Assay, a bias-controlled multiplex PCR, was used to amplify TCRbeta CDR3 regions from genomic DNA. Regarding the original processing steps: Nucleated cell counts per sample were estimated from amplification of reference gene primers within the assay. To quantify the absolute abundance of each unique TCRbeta CDR3 rearrangement, sequence reads were collapsed and filtered. For each sample, productive Simpson clonality was calculated as the square root of Simpson's diversity index over productive rearrangements. The table comes from immuneACCESS by way of TCRdb, which keeps in-frame sequences with V and J called. Part of the clones is missing from these tables; in studies checked, under half for an unresolved V gene and the rest for unknown reasons. V and J calls and clone size come straight from that table; D and trimming were deduced from the DNA. The sample profile shows approximately 50,000 clones; 75% to 90% of them were found once. Around 13% of the sample is in the top ten clones.

The collaborating institutions used their own protocols to collect whole blood in K2EDTA tubes. For TCRbeta analysis, collaborators shipped samples in one of three forms: frozen whole blood, isolated PBMCs, or DNA extracted from either of those sample types. Including cysteine and phenylalanine, the CDR3 has 13 amino acids. Solely the CDR3 DNA is kept, with 39 bases framed from the first base. In the germline V gene, CDR1 corresponds to MNHEY and CDR2 to SVGAGI. The germline ends are 8 bases apart after V is trimmed by 6 bases and J by 5 bases. The specimen was peripheral blood. The sequence was collected from a human donor in a cohort sampled during active COVID-19. Here the chain combines TRBV6-5 and TRBJ1-6, with no confident D gene call. The CDR3 protein sequence reads: CASRVGNNSPLHF. The DNA sequence is TGTGCCAGCAGGGTCGGTAATAATTCACCCCTCCACTTT.